One sample yielded the 28 T cell receptor beta chains listed below, sequenced in a study of blood T cell repertoires in COVID-19. Data came from immunoSEQ multiplex PCR; TCRdb stores just in-frame clones and leaves some out. The data hold around 75,000 clones, with around 86% observed a single time. The specimen sequenced was peripheral blood. Source of these receptors: a man aged 65 to 85 with active COVID-19.

V and J are TRBV7-8 and TRBJ2-7; no reliable D call. Germline V gene lookup returns CDR1 SGHVS and CDR2 FQNEAQ. CDR3 length: 12 residues. Trimming pared 2 bases from V and 4 bases from J, leaving 6 bases between. CDR3 DNA sequence: TGTGCCAGCAGCTTACCCGGGTACGAGCAGTACTTC. It codes for CASSLPGYEQYF.

The chain links TRBV5-5 to TRBJ1-4, with D tentatively TRBD1 (5 bases). Germline CDR1 SGHKS, CDR2 YYEKEE (reference sequence). This CDR3 has 14 amino acids. Trimming removed 0 bases from V and 8 bases from J, with 11 bases in between. The CDR3 region has the DNA TGTGCCAGCAGCTTGGGGGGCGGCGGCGAAAAACTGTTTTTT. Translated, it gives CASSLGGGGEKLFF.

V and J are TRBV6-5 and TRBJ2-3; no reliable D call. Trimming cost V 7 bases and J 0 bases, with 11 bases left between them. This CDR3 has 14 amino acids. Germline loops: CDR1 MNHEY, CDR2 SVGAGI. The CDR3 region is CASTETFSTDTQYF. Here the CDR3 DNA reads TGTGCCAGCACGGAGACTTTTAGCACAGATACGCAGTATTTT.

The V and J genes are TRBV3-1 (or the pseudogene TRBV3-2) and TRBJ2-7; 8 positions match TRBD2. Germline loops: CDR1 LGHDT, CDR2 YNNKEL (reference sequence). The CDR3 is made up of 17 amino acids. Trimming cost V 0 bases and J 2 bases; bases outside gene matches: 9. The CDR3 sequence is CASSQDARSGSAYEQYF. CDR3 in DNA: TGTGCCAGCAGCCAAGATGCGCGCAGCGGGAGCGCCTACGAGCAGTACTTC.

This chain uses TRBV19 with TRBJ1-6; D is unresolved. CDR1 and CDR2 from the germline V gene are LNHDA and SQIVND (reference sequence). The CDR3 sequence is 14 residues long. V was cut by 6 bases and J by 7 bases, with 13 bases left in between. The CDR3 DNA reads as TGTGCCAGTAGCCCCCAGGCCGCAAATTCACCCCTCCACTTT. Encoded protein: CASSPQAANSPLHF.

This clone occurred a few times. The genes are TRBV5-6 and TRBJ2-6; 7 bases agree with TRBD1. V was clipped by 5 bases and J by 3 bases; unmatched bases: 5. This CDR3 has 15 residues. Germline V lookup: CDR1 SGHDT, CDR2 YYEEEE. The CDR3 DNA reads TGTGCCAGCAGTCAAAGGGGGCTTGGGGCCAACGTCCTGACTTTC. It encodes CASSQRGLGANVLTF. The entire variable domain, with the rest obtained from reference TRBV5-6 and TRBJ2-6, is as follows: DAGVTQSPTHLIKTRGQQVTLRCSPKSGHDTVSWYQQALGQGPQFIFQYYEEEERQRGNFPDRFSGHQFPNYSSELNVNALLLGDSALYLCASSQRGLGANVLTFGAGSRLTVL.

The chain joins TRBV11-3 to TRBJ2-1, with a possible D match to TRBD2 (6 bases). Germline CDR1 is SGHNT and CDR2 is YENEEA. The V end lost 0 bases, the J end lost 8 bases, and 14 bases lay between the germline ends. The CDR3 covers 15 residues. The CDR3 DNA reads as TGTGCCAGCAGCTTAGAGTGGGGAGGTGTCGATGAGCAGTTCTTC. It is translated as CASSLEWGGVDEQFF.

V and J are TRBV12-3 or TRBV12-4 and TRBJ2-1, with TRBD1 as a possible D gene (5 bases). Trimming took 2 bases from V and 9 from J, leaving 8 bases between them. The CDR3 sequence is 12 residues long. This CDR3 is CASSLTQGEQFF. CDR3 sequence (DNA): TGTGCCAGCAGTTTAACCCAGGGTGAGCAGTTCTTC.

The gene calls are TRBV11-2 and TRBJ2-7; 7 bases fit TRBD1. The V gene's germline CDR1 is SGHAT and CDR2 FQNNGV. Trimming at V came to 8 bases and at J to 2 bases, leaving 9 bases not matched to a gene. The length of the CDR3 is 14 residues. The CDR3 DNA sequence: TGTGCCAGCGGCCGACAGGGCGGACCCTACGAGCAGTACTTC. Amino acid sequence: CASGRQGGPYEQYF.

The chain links TRBV24-1 to TRBJ2-7; 8 positions match TRBD1. Germline V gene lookup returns CDR1 KGHDR and CDR2 SFDVKD. V shed 9 bases, J shed 7 bases, and the junction held 10 bases outside the gene matches. The CDR3 runs to 13 residues. The CDR3 sequence is CATEGTGPREQYF. CDR3 DNA: TGTGCCACCGAGGGGACAGGCCCCAGGGAGCAGTACTTC.

The chain combines TRBV4-2 with TRBJ2-3, with TRBD2 as a possible D gene (6 bases). CDR3 size: 14 residues. V lost 7 bases, J lost 0 bases, and 11 bases lay in between. CDR1 is LGHNA, CDR2 YNFKEQ, per germline. The CDR3 coding sequence is TGTGCCAGCACCCCCGGGGGTAGCACAGATACGCAGTATTTT. Translated: CASTPGGSTDTQYF.

In this sample, this clone turned up once. The V call is TRBV9, the J call TRBJ1-5; TRBD1 is a possible D gene (6 bases). The CDR3 has 15 amino acids. The germline V gene has CDR1 SGDLS and CDR2 YYNGEE. With 3 bases removed from V and 2 bases from J, the gap between germline ends came to 12 bases. CDR3 coding DNA: TGTGCCAGCAGCGAGGGGGGGCGCGGCAATCAGCCCCAGCATTTT. This translates into CASSEGGRGNQPQHF.

The rearrangement joins TRBV7-3 to TRBJ2-2, with TRBD2 identical over 11 bases. CDR1 is SGHTA, CDR2 FQGTGA, per germline. This CDR3 is built from 17 residues. Unmatched junction bases numbered 6, after V lost 5 bases and J lost 1 base. The CDR3 protein is CASSRSLAGGNTGELFF. Here the CDR3 DNA reads TGTGCCAGCAGCCGTTCGCTAGCGGGAGGGAACACCGGGGAGCTGTTTTTT.

A single count supports this clone. The rearrangement uses TRBV23-1 and TRBJ2-1; TRBD2 is a possible D gene (7 bases). TRBV23-1 carries the ORF label, with uncertain function. V was pared by 1 base and J by 3 bases, with 16 bases between. The CDR3 length is 17 residues. CDR3 bases: TGCGCCAGCAGTCAATGGGGGGGCAGGGTGGTCTACAATGAGCAGTTCTTC. Protein: CASSQWGGRVVYNEQFF.

V gene TRBV9 combines with J gene TRBJ2-2, with 10 bases matching TRBD2. The trim removed 4 bases at V and 6 bases at J, leaving 6 bases unmatched. The CDR3 is 15 amino acids. Germline-derived CDR1 and CDR2 are SGDLS and YYNGEE. The CDR3 coding sequence is TGTGCCAGCAGCACGGGACTAGCGAGCCCCGGGGAGCTGTTTTTT. Its protein product is CASSTGLASPGELFF.

The V and J genes are TRBV19 and TRBJ2-1; 11 nucleotides match TRBD1. The CDR3 sequence is 16 residues long. Germline V lookup: CDR1 LNHDA, CDR2 SQIVND (reference sequence). V lost 5 bases, J lost 7 bases, and 10 bases stayed unmatched. CDR3 amino acids: CASSPPGGQGANEQFF. As DNA, the CDR3 is TGTGCCAGTAGTCCCCCGGGCGGACAGGGGGCAAATGAGCAGTTCTTC.

The chain couples TRBV11-1 to TRBJ1-5; no definite D call. V lost 1 base and J 7 bases, leaving 11 bases between the germline ends. The CDR3 is 14 residues long. Germline lookup yields CDR1 SGHAT and CDR2 FQDESV (reference sequence). The chain's CDR3 is CASSLDPRGQPQHF. In DNA form, the CDR3 reads TGTGCCAGCAGCTTAGACCCCCGCGGACAGCCCCAGCATTTT. Full variable domain (outside the CDR3, taken from reference TRBV11-1 and TRBJ1-5): EAEVAQSPRYKITEKSQAVAFWCDPISGHATLYWYRQILGQGPELLVQFQDESVVDDSQLPKDRFSAERLKGVDSTLKIQPAELGDSAMYLCASSLDPRGQPQHFGDGTRLSIL.

The chain carries TRBV4-2 and TRBJ2-2, with TRBD2 as a possible D gene (5 bases). The CDR3 sequence is 15 residues long. The V end was cut by 3 bases, the J end by 5 bases, with 13 bases between. Germline V gene sequence: CDR1 LGHNA, CDR2 YNFKEQ. The CDR3 reads CASSQTTPGTGELFF. The CDR3, as DNA: TGTGCCAGCAGCCAGACTACCCCGGGGACCGGGGAGCTGTTTTTT.

The chain joins TRBV5-1 to TRBJ1-2; 7 bases agree with TRBD1. J lost 3 bases, V lost 0 bases, and 2 bases had no gene match. CDR1 and CDR2 (germline): SGHRS, YFSETQ. The CDR3 length is 14 residues. The CDR3: CASSLGGTDYGYTF. Written as DNA, the CDR3 is TGCGCCAGCAGCTTGGGGGGGACAGACTATGGCTACACCTTC.

There are a few counts of this clone. The chain recombines TRBV19 with TRBJ1-6; 8 bases match TRBD1. V lost 5 bases, J lost 10 bases, and 10 bases stayed unmatched. From germline, CDR1 is LNHDA and CDR2 SQIVND (reference sequence). The CDR3 has 15 residues. The CDR3 protein is CASSSAGGEESPLHF. Here the CDR3 DNA reads TGTGCCAGTAGTTCCGCAGGGGGCGAAGAGTCACCCCTCCACTTT.

The chain employs TRBV6-4 and TRBJ1-1, with TRBD1 matching over 7 bases. V lost 6 bases, J lost 6 bases, and 10 bases stayed unmatched. CDR3 size: 14 residues. Per germline, CDR1 MRHNA and CDR2 SNTAGT. The DNA of the CDR3 is TGTGCCAGCAGACCCAGGGCTCAGGGGGCTGAAGCTTTCTTT. The encoded protein is CASRPRAQGAEAFF.

The chain couples TRBV19 to TRBJ2-5, with 9 bases identical to TRBD1. Trimming at V came to 6 bases and at J to 3 bases, leaving 8 bases not matched to a gene. The CDR3 runs to 15 residues. CDR1 and CDR2 from the germline V gene are LNHDA and SQIVND (reference sequence). In DNA form, the CDR3 reads TGTGCCAGTAGGGGACAGGGATTTTTGGAAGAGACCCAGTACTTC. It translates to CASRGQGFLEETQYF.

V usage is TRBV19 and J usage is TRBJ1-5; no reliable D call. The CDR3 length is 12 residues. CDR1 is LNHDA, CDR2 SQIVND, per germline (reference sequence). V gave up 3 bases and J gave up 2 bases, with 2 bases separating them. CDR3 DNA sequence: TGTGCCAGTAGTATCGGCAATCAGCCCCAGCATTTT. Protein product: CASSIGNQPQHF.

The chain has TRBV5-4 and TRBJ1-2; D is uncertain. V was clipped by 4 bases and J by 7 bases, with 14 bases between them. CDR3 length equals 13 residues. From germline, CDR1 is SGHNT and CDR2 YYREEE (reference sequence). DNA of the CDR3: TGTGCCAGCAGCGCCCCCGGGGTTGGTGGCTACACCTTC. Translated: CASSAPGVGGYTF.

The gene calls are TRBV6-6 and TRBJ2-2; 12 bases map to TRBD1. J was trimmed by 7 bases and V by 1 base; bases with no gene match: 4. Germline loops: CDR1 MNHNY, CDR2 SVGAGI (reference sequence). This CDR3 spans 16 amino acids. The CDR3 nucleotides read TGTGCCAGCAGTTACTTGGGACAGGGGGCGATCGGGGAGCTGTTTTTT. Translation gives CASSYLGQGAIGELFF.

The table lists this clone with a count of one. J is TRBJ1-4 and V is TRBV4-2; maybe TRBD1 (5 bases). The germline V and J ends were trimmed by 4 bases and 3 bases, with 9 bases remaining between them. CDR3 length: 14 residues. Germline V gene lookup returns CDR1 LGHNA and CDR2 YNFKEQ. CDR3 in amino acids: CASSRGGSNEKLFF. As DNA, the CDR3 is TGTGCCAGCAGCCGCGGGGGTTCTAATGAAAAACTGTTTTTT.

This clone was seen a few times. The rearrangement links TRBV9 to TRBJ1-2, with D perhaps TRBD1 (6 bases). Deletions cut 5 bases from V and 4 bases from J, with 15 bases between. The germline gives CDR1 SGDLS, CDR2 YYNGEE. CDR3 length: 14 residues. The CDR3 is CASRGASGFYGYTF. The CDR3 DNA follows: TGTGCCAGCAGGGGGGCCTCAGGGTTCTATGGCTACACCTTC.

The V and J genes are TRBV21-1 and TRBJ2-5; the table's TRBD2 call for D was not verified on the DNA. TRBV21-1 is classified as a pseudogene. The CDR3 contains 19 residues. The CDR3 spells CASSGPGASGGVGQETQYF. CDR3 in DNA: TGTGCCAGCAGCGGCCCCGGGGCTAGCGGAGGGGTTGGGCAAGAGACCCAGTACTTC.